Reported below is one TCR beta chain. The data were taken from a study of CD8 T cells in Susac syndrome. Trimming stripped 0 bases from V and 2 bases from J, with 9 bases between. The CDR3 is 15 residues long. Germline assignment: CDR1 SGHTA and CDR2 FQGNSA. CD8+ and CD4+ T cells taken from blood had their TCR beta sequenced. Negative magnetic isolation gave CD8+ and CD4+ cells; FACS enriched CD8+ TEMRA. Random hexamers were used to reverse transcribe an amount of about 0.45 to 1 ug RNA. Amplification of the TCR beta CDR3 was carried out by immunoSEQ multiplex PCR, which spanned a total of 54 Vbeta and 13 Jbeta segments. Via MiXCR, TCRdb re-called the immunoSEQ multiplex PCR reads, giving one row per CDR3 protein. The profile shows about 200,000 distinct CDR3 sequences, 85% to 95% of them singletons.

This receptor was identified in a human donor in good health. The sequenced sample was CD4+ T cells from PBMCs. The chain joins TRBV7-2 to TRBJ2-3; tentatively, D is TRBD2 (6 bases). CDR3 sequence (DNA): TGTGCCAGCAGCTTAGCGGGACTCCTCACAGATACGCAGTATTTT. Translation gives CASSLAGLLTDTQYF.